The clone carrying this T cell receptor (beta chain) was counted between two and nine times. Its antigen is as yet unknown. CDR1 is DFQATT, CDR2 SNEGSKA, per germline (reference sequence). The CDR3 is made up of 18 amino acids. V gave up 3 bases and J gave up 0 bases; unmatched junction bases: 14. These data originate in a study of post-analysis software for immune sequencing data. Findings and limits, study-wide: Five or six TRBV segments were significantly more frequent in patients than in controls. TRBV5-6, TRBV5-1 and TRBV20-1 were among these segments.

The authors incorporated unique molecular identifiers into the TCR beta cDNA libraries. TCRdb re-analysed the PCR reads in MiXCR, keeping a single row per CDR3 protein. The repertoire includes hundreds of thousands of distinct CDR3 sequences, 40% to 55% of them detected once, and about 12% sits in the top ten. This receptor was identified in a girl aged 10 to 17 with multiple sclerosis. Specimen: blood. The V call is TRBV20-1, the J call TRBJ2-3; 8 nucleotides agree with TRBD2. The CDR3 nucleotides are TGCAGTGCTAGTATCCGGGGCGGGAGGAGGCCTAGCACAGATACGCAGTATTTT. Its translation: CSASIRGGRRPSTDTQYF.